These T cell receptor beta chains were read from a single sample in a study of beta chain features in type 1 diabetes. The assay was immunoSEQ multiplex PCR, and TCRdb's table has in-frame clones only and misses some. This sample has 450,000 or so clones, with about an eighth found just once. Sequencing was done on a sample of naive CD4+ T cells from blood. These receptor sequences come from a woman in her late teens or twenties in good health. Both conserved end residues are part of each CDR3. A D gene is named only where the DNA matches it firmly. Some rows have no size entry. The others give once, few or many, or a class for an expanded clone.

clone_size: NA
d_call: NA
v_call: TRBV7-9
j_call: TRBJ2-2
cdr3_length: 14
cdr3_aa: CATSSTANTGELFF
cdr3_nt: TGTGCCACCTCGTCCACAGCGAACACCGGGGAGCTGTTTTTT

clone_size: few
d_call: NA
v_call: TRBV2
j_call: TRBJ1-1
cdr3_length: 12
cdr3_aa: CASSSKNTEAFF
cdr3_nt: TGTGCCAGCAGTAGTAAGAACACTGAAGCTTTCTTT

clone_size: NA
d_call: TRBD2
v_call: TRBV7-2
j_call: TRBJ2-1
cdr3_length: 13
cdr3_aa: CASNYGGANEQFF
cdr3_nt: TGTGCCAGCAACTACGGGGGGGCGAATGAGCAGTTCTTC

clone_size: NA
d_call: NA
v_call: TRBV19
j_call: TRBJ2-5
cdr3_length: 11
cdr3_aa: CASSMGRQFDF
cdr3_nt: TGTGCCAGTAGTATGGGAAGACAGTTCGACTTC

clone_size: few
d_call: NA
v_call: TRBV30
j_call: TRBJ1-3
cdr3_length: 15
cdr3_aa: CAWSPPGLEGNTIYF
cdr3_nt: TGTGCCTGGAGTCCCCCCGGATTAGAGGGAAACACCATATATTTT

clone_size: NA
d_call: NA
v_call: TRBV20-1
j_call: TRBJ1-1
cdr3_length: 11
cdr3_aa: CSGRGDTEAFF
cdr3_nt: TGCAGTGGGCGAGGAGACACTGAAGCTTTCTTT

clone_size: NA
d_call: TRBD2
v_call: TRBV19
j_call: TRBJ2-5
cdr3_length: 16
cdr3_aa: CASSPGTGTRGETQYF
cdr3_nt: TGTGCCAGTAGTCCCGGAACCGGGACTAGGGGCGAGACCCAGTACTTC

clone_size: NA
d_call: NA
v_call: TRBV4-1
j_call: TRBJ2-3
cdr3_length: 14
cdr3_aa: CASSQPRGGDTQYF
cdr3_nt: TGCGCCAGCAGCCAACCCAGGGGCGGGGATACGCAGTATTTT

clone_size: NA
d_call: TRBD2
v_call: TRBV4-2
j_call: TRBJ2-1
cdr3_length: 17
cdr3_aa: CASSQDPLAGAKNEQFF
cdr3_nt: TGTGCCAGCAGCCAAGATCCCCTAGCGGGGGCGAAGAATGAGCAGTTCTTC

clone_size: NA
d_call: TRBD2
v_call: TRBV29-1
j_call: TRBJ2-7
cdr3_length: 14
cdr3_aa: CSVAVAGGNYEQYF
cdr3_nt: TGCAGCGTTGCGGTAGCGGGAGGTAACTACGAGCAGTACTTC

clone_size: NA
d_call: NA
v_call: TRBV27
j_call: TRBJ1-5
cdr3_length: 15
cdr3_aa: CASSLSGAPNQPQHF
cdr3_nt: TGTGCCAGCAGTTTGTCAGGGGCCCCCAATCAGCCCCAGCATTTT

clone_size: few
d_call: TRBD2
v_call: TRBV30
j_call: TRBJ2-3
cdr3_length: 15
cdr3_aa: CAPKTGLLGPDTQYF
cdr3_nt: TGTGCCCCCAAGACGGGACTACTGGGCCCAGATACGCAGTATTTT

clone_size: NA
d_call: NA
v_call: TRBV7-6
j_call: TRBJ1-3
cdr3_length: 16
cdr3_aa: CASSSGTVNSGNTIYF
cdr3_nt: TGTGCCAGCAGTTCGGGGACCGTCAATTCTGGAAACACCATATATTTT

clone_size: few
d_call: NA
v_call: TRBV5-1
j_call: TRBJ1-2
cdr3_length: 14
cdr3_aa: CASSLAGRDYGYTF
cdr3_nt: TGCGCCAGCAGCTTGGCCGGGAGGGACTATGGCTACACCTTC

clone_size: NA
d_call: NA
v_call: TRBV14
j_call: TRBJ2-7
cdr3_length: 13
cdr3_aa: CASSQVLGYEQYF
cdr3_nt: TGTGCCAGCAGCCAAGTTCTGGGCTACGAGCAGTACTTC

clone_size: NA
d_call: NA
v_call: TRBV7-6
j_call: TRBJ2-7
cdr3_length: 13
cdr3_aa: CASSLDDSYEQYF
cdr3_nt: TGTGCCAGCAGCTTAGACGACAGCTACGAGCAGTACTTC

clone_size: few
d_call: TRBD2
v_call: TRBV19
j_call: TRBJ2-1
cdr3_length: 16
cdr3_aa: CASSFSLAGVYNEQFF
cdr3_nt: TGTGCCAGTAGTTTCTCTCTAGCGGGGGTATACAATGAGCAGTTCTTC

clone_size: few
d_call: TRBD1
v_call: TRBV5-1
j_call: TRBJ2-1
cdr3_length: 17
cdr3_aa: CASSGWGDRGTYNEQFF
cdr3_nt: TGCGCCAGCAGCGGTTGGGGAGACAGGGGAACCTACAATGAGCAGTTCTTC

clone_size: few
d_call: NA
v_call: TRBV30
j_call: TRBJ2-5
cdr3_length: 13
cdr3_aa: CAWPWTLQETQYF
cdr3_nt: TGTGCCTGGCCATGGACACTTCAAGAGACCCAGTACTTC

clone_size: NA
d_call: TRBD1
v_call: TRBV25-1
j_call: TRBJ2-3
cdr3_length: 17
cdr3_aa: CASSEYKTGGMTDTQYF
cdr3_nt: TGTGCCAGCAGTGAATACAAGACAGGGGGTATGACAGATACGCAGTATTTT

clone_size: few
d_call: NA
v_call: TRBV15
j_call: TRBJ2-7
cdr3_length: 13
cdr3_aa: CATSRGVTYEQYF
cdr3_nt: TGTGCCACCAGCAGAGGGGTTACCTACGAGCAGTACTTC

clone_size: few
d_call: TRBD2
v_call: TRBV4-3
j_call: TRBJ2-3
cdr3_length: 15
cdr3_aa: CASSQDQRGRDTQYF
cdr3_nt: TGCGCCAGCAGCCAAGATCAGCGGGGGAGGGATACGCAGTATTTT

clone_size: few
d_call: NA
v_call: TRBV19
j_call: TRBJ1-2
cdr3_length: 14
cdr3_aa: CASSQRQEGYGYTF
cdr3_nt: TGTGCCAGTAGCCAACGACAGGAAGGATATGGCTACACCTTC

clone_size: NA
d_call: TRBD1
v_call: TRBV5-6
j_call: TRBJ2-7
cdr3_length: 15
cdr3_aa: CASSVTGGGTYEQYF
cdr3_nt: TGTGCCAGCAGCGTTACAGGGGGCGGAACCTACGAGCAGTACTTC

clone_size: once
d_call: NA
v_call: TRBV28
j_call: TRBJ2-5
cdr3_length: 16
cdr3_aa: CASSPRARSGQETQYF
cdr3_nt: TGTGCCAGCAGTCCTAGGGCGAGGAGTGGACAAGAGACCCAGTACTTC

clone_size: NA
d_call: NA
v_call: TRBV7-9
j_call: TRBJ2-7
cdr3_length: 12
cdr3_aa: CASSLVHYEQYF
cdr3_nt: TGTGCCAGCAGCCTCGTTCACTACGAGCAGTACTTC

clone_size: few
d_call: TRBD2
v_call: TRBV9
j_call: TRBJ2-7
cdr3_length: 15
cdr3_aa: CASSVGLAGDSEQYF
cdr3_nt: TGTGCCAGCAGCGTGGGACTAGCGGGAGATAGCGAGCAGTACTTC

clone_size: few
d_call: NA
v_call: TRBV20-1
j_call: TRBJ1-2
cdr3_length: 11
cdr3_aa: CSARAAYGYTF
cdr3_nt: TGCAGTGCTAGAGCGGCATACGGCTACACCTTC

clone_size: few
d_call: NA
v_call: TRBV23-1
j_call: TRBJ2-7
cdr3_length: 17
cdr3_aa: CASSLRSGDCASYEQYF
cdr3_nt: TGCGCCAGCAGTCTCCGCTCCGGCGACTGTGCCTCCTACGAGCAGTACTTC

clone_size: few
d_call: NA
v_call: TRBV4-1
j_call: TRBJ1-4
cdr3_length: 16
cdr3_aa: CASSHYQTGGFGKLFF
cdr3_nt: TGCGCCAGCAGCCACTACCAGACAGGAGGTTTTGGAAAACTGTTTTTT

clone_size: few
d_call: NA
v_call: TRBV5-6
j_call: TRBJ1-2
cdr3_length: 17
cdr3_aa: CASSRRVGDARINGYTF
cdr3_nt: TGTGCCAGCAGCCGCCGAGTTGGGGACGCAAGGATCAATGGCTACACCTTC

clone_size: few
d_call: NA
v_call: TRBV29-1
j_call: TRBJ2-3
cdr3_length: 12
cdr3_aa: CSVVTSHDTQYF
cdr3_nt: TGCAGCGTTGTAACCAGCCACGATACGCAGTATTTT